The sequence of this TCR beta chain was determined in a study of CD8+ T cells in alopecia areata. Whole-study results and caveats: TCR sharing across patients was less clear than in mice, possibly HLA-related.

The CDR3 spans 13 residues. Looked up from germline, CDR1 is SQVTM and CDR2 is ANQGSEA. Extraction of RNA preceded its reverse transcription into cDNA, which served as the sequencing template. Sequencing was performed with immunoSEQ multiplex PCR; in TCRdb, only in-frame clones are kept and a portion is missing. The sample consists of over 120,000 clones, around 49% of them appearing once. With respect to this clone: Its antigen is unidentified. At one boundary the junction diverges from the germline segment, which might be a read error.

This TCR was sampled from a human donor with alopecia areata. J is TRBJ2-5 and V is TRBV29-1; maybe TRBD2 (5 bases). The specimen was CD4+ T cells sorted from blood, collected at week 0. CDR3 in DNA: TGCAACGTTGAAAGCGGAAGAGGGGAGACCCAGTACTTC. It encodes CNVESGRGETQYF.